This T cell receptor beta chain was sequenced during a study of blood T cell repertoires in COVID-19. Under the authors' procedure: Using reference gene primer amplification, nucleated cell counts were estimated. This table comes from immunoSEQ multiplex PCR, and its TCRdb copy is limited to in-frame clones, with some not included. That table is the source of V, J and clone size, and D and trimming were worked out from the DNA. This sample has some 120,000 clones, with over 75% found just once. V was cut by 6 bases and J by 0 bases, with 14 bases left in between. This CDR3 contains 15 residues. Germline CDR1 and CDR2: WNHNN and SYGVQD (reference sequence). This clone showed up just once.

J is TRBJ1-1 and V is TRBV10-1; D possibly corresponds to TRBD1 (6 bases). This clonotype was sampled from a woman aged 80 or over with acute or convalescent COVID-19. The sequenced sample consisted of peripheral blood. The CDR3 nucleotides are TGCGCCAGCAGCAAGGACACAGGGATGAACACTGAAGCTTTCTTT. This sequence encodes CASSKDTGMNTEAFF.